This T cell receptor beta chain was retrieved from a study of blood T cell repertoires in COVID-19. The CDR3 consists of 12 residues. Trimming removed 5 bases at V and 7 bases at J, with 11 bases between. Germline-derived CDR1 and CDR2 are SEHNR and FQNEAQ (reference sequence). Two consecutive negative NP/OP PCR tests, clearance, or resolved symptoms defined Cohort 3 recovery. In the authors' methods: By means of reference gene primer amplification, nucleated cell counts were estimated. Assay used: immunoSEQ multiplex PCR; TCRdb lists only in-frame clones, some missing. The DNA gave D and trimming, while V, J and clone size come from that table. Here the sample spans a few hundred thousand clones, around four fifths being singletons.

This sequence originates from a woman in her fifties or sixties who had recovered from COVID-19. Input material: PBMCs or T cells enriched from blood (not recorded which). The chain joins TRBV7-9 to TRBJ1-1, with D tentatively TRBD1 (5 bases). CDR3 DNA sequence: TGTGCCAGCAGCACGACGGGGGGTGAAGCTTTCTTT. Translation gives CASSTTGGEAFF.